A single TCR beta chain is shown here with its context. The CDR3 runs to 14 residues. Germline V gene sequence: CDR1 SGHRS, CDR2 YFSETQ. The germline V and J ends were trimmed by 4 bases and 4 bases, with 14 bases remaining between them. TCRdb keeps only in-frame clones here, not all; method: immunoSEQ multiplex PCR. The sample records more than 95,000 clones, about four fifths being singletons. The record originates from a study of T cell responses to AZD1222 COVID-19 vaccine. This receptor was identified in an adult in good health. The V gene is TRBV5-1, the J gene TRBJ1-1, with a weak D call TRBD1 (5 bases). Sequenced here: peripheral blood, sampled on day 0 of AZD1222 vaccination. The DNA for the CDR3 is TGCGCCAGCAGCCCTGATCCGGGGACCACTGAAGCTTTCTTT. This gives the protein CASSPDPGTTEAFF.